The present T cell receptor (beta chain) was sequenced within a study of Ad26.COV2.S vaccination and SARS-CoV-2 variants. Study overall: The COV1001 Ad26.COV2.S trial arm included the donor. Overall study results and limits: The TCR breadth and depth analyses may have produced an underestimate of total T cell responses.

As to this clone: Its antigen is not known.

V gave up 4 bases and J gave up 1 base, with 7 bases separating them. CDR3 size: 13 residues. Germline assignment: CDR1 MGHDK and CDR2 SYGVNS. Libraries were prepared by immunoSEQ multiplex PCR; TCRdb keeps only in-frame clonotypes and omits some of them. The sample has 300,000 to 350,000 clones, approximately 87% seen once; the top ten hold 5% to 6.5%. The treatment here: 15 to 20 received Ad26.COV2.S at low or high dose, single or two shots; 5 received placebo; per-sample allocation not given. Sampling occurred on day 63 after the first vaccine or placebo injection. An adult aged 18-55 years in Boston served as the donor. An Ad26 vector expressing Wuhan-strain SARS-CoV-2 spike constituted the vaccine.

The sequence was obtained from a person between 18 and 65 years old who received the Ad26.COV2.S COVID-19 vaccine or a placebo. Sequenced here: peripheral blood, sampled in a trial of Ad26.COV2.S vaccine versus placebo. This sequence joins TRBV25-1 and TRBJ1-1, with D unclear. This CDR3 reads CASSGAGNTEAFF. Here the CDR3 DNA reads TGTGCCAGCAGTGGCGCAGGGAACACTGAAGCTTTCTTT.